This entry lists 7 T cell receptor beta chains sequenced from one sample in a study of circulating CD8 cells and anti-PD-1 response in melanoma. Using approximately 16 ng of total RNA, TCR libraries were made with the QIAseq Immune Repertoire TCR panel. TCRdb ran MiXCR on the reads and lists one entry per CDR3 protein. This sample yields some 2,000 distinct CDR3 sequences, of which roughly 6.3% are seen a single time; roughly 3.1% belongs to the top ten. Live CD3+CD8+TCRalphabeta+ cells were sorted into four subsets by PD-1 and/or TIGIT. Sequences were derived from CD8+ T cells from PBMCs, sampled at baseline or after one month of anti-PD-1 therapy (not recorded which). These receptors were obtained from a human donor with melanoma.

This clonotype is medium-sized (0.01 to 0.1%) in the sample. V usage is TRBV24-1 and J usage is TRBJ2-2; no definite D call. There are 17 residues in the CDR3. Trimming took off 1 base at V and 6 bases at J, with 17 bases between the two ends. The V gene's germline CDR1 is KGHDR and CDR2 SFDVKD. CDR3 in amino acids: CATSDFRVTPSAGELFF. In DNA form, the CDR3 reads TGTGCCACCAGTGATTTCCGAGTTACCCCGTCGGCCGGGGAGCTGTTTTTT.

This clonotype is medium-sized. V and J are TRBV7-3 and TRBJ2-4; TRBD1 aligns across 7 bases. The length of the CDR3 is 14 residues. CDR1 and CDR2 (germline): SGHTA, FQGTGA. V gave up 7 bases and J gave up 0 bases; unmatched junction bases: 3. Here the CDR3 reads CASKDRSAKNIQYF. CDR3 nucleotide sequence: TGTGCCAGCAAGGACAGGTCAGCCAAAAACATTCAGTACTTC.

By sample share, this clonotype is large. This chain links TRBV19 with TRBJ1-1; no firm D call. CDR3 length equals 13 residues. Germline CDR1 LNHDA, CDR2 SQIVND (reference sequence). Trimming removed 1 base from V and 1 base from J, with 4 bases in between. This chain's CDR3 is CASSIAPNTEAFF. In DNA, the CDR3 is TGTGCCAGTAGTATAGCACCGAACACTGAAGCTTTCTTT.

This clonotype is deemed medium-sized. The rearrangement uses TRBV19 and TRBJ2-1, with 16 bases fitting TRBD2. The CDR3 contains 15 residues. Germline assignment: CDR1 LNHDA and CDR2 SQIVND (reference sequence). Trimming took 4 bases from V and 9 from J; bases not matched to a gene: 3. The DNA of the CDR3 is TGTGCCAGTAGTACGGGACTAGCGGGGGGGACTGAGCAGTTCTTC. Translation: CASSTGLAGGTEQFF.

Within the sample, this clonotype is medium-sized. The chain combines TRBV27 with TRBJ2-3; possible D gene TRBD2, 6 bases. The V gene lost 4 bases and the J gene lost 4 bases, with 9 bases spanning the gap. CDR3 length: 13 residues. Looked up from germline, CDR1 is MNHEY and CDR2 is SMNVEV (reference sequence). CDR3 sequence (DNA): TGTGCCAGCAGTTCGGGACTCTCAGATACGCAGTATTTT. It yields the protein CASSSGLSDTQYF.

This CDR3 is CSARPASGPVNTEAFF. CDR3 sequence (DNA): TGCAGTGCTAGGCCTGCGAGCGGACCCGTGAACACTGAAGCTTTCTTT. The chain has TRBV20-1 and TRBJ1-1; D not resolved. Germline assignment: CDR1 DFQATT and CDR2 SNEGSKA (reference sequence). Trimming left V 3 bases short and J 0 bases short, with 17 bases between. The CDR3 totals 16 residues.

This clonotype is judged large. The chain uses TRBV19 and TRBJ1-1, with D unclear. V lost 10 bases and J lost 1, with 13 bases in between. Germline V gene data show CDR1 as LNHDA and CDR2 as SQIVND (reference sequence). The CDR3 sequence is 13 residues long. The CDR3 loop reads CATESSSNTEAFF. CDR3 nucleotides: TGTGCCACCGAGTCCAGTTCGAACACTGAAGCTTTCTTT.